These T cell receptor beta chains were read from a single sample in a study of T cells in Graves' hyperthyroidism and ophthalmopathy. TCRdb reanalysed the multiplex PCR reads using MiXCR and keeps one entry per CDR3 protein. The sample gives a few hundred thousand distinct CDR3 sequences, roughly 13% of which show up once; 34% is in the top ten. Sequencing was performed on blood. All receptors derive from a woman aged 40 to 50 with Graves' ophthalmopathy. The CDR3 runs from the conserved cysteine through the conserved F or W. The D gene is left open where the match is weak. Not all rows give a size; the values are once, few, many and, for expanded clones, a class.

v_gene	d_gene	j_gene	abundance	CDR3nt	CDR3aa
TRBV3-1	.	TRBJ2-5	.	TGTGCCAGCAGCCAAGGGGCGGTCCAAGAGACCCAGTACTTC	CASSQGAVQETQYF
TRBV29-1	.	TRBJ1-1	.	TGCAGCGCGACCTCCCTTCTGGGGACAAGGAACACTGAAGCTTTCTTT	CSATSLLGTRNTEAFF
TRBV2	.	TRBJ2-3	many	TGTGCCAGCAGTAAGACGGACCCCACAGATACGCAGTATTTT	CASSKTDPTDTQYF
TRBV27	.	TRBJ1-2	many	TGTGCCAGCAGCCCGGGACCGCCCTATGGCTACACCTTC	CASSPGPPYGYTF
TRBV7-9	.	TRBJ2-1	few	TGTGCCAGCAGCTTTGCCTGGGGGGATCAGCAGTTCTTC	CASSFAWGDQQFF
TRBV5-5	TRBD2	TRBJ2-3	many	TGTGCCAGCAGCAGCGGGGGGTTGACAGATACGCAGTATTTT	CASSSGGLTDTQYF
TRBV15	.	TRBJ1-1	few	TGTGCCACCAGCAGAGAGGAAGGCAGAGAAGCTTTCTTT	CATSREEGREAFF
TRBV6-1	.	TRBJ2-1	many	TGTGCCAGCAGTTTCATACTAGCCGCCCGGGCCAATGAGCAGTTCTTC	CASSFILAARANEQFF
TRBV12-3/TRBV12-4	TRBD1	TRBJ1-2	many	TGTGCCAGCAGTTTAGCGACAGGGTATGGCTACACCTTC	CASSLATGYGYTF
TRBV20-1	TRBD1	TRBJ1-2	many	TGCAGTGCTGACGGACAGGGGGCGGTCGGCTACACCTTC	CSADGQGAVGYTF
TRBV2	TRBD1	TRBJ1-1	many	TGTGCCAGCAGTGATCAGGGGGGCACTGAAGCTTTCTTT	CASSDQGGTEAFF
TRBV12-3/TRBV12-4	TRBD2	TRBJ2-3	many	TGTGCCAGCAGGGTCACTAGCGGGAGCTCAGATACGCAGTATTTT	CASRVTSGSSDTQYF
TRBV12-3/TRBV12-4	.	TRBJ1-1	many	TGTGCCAGCAGTCTCGGGTGGGGAGGCACTGAAGCTTTCTTT	CASSLGWGGTEAFF
TRBV30	.	TRBJ2-2	.	TGTGCCCTTACAGTTCGGCAATGGGTGGGCGGGGAGCTGTTTTTT	CALTVRQWVGGELFF
TRBV12-3/TRBV12-4	.	TRBJ1-4	many	TGTGCCAGCAGACCGATCGACAGCCCTGGGGAAAAACTGTTTTTT	CASRPIDSPGEKLFF
TRBV5-1	TRBD1	TRBJ2-1	once	TGCGCCAGCAGCTTGGGGGACAGTCCCAATGAGCAGTTCTTC	CASSLGDSPNEQFF
TRBV5-1	TRBD2	TRBJ2-7	few	TGCGCCAGCAGCACACAACCGGGACTAGCGGGGGGATACGAGCAGTACTTC	CASSTQPGLAGGYEQYF
TRBV27	.	TRBJ2-3	.	TGTGCCAGCAGTATTAGGCCGGCCGAGCAACATTATGGTACGCAGTATTTT	CASSIRPAEQHYGTQYF
TRBV5-4	.	TRBJ2-3	few	TGTGCCAGCAGCTTGGACGGGCAGGGGAGCACAGATACGCAGTATTTT	CASSLDGQGSTDTQYF
TRBV27	TRBD2	TRBJ2-3	many	TGTGCCAGCAGAGCGGGACTAGCGGGGGGGCGCTACACAGATACGCAGTATTTT	CASRAGLAGGRYTDTQYF
TRBV20-1	TRBD2	TRBJ2-2	.	TGCAGTGCCGCGGCTAGCGGGGGTGGCGGGGAGCTGTTTTTT	CSAAASGGGGELFF
TRBV2	TRBD2	TRBJ2-3	many	TGTGCCAGCAGGCCCCATGATGGAGCGGGGTCTGCCGTGATAGTAGATACGCAGTATTTT	CASRPHDGAGSAVIVDTQYF
TRBV11-3	.	TRBJ1-6	many	TGTGCCAGCAGCTCGACCGGGACACCTAATTCACCCCTCCACTTT	CASSSTGTPNSPLHF
TRBV15	TRBD2	TRBJ2-3	many	TGTGCCACCAGCAGAGGGACTAGCGGGGGCACAGATACGCAGTATTTT	CATSRGTSGGTDTQYF
TRBV28	.	TRBJ2-7	many	TGTGCCAGCAGTTTGGGGAGGAGGGAAGCGGAGTACGAGCAGTACTTC	CASSLGRREAEYEQYF
TRBV9	.	TRBJ1-3	few	TGTGCCAGCAGCGCGACGGAATCTGGAAACACCATATATTTT	CASSATESGNTIYF
TRBV10-2	.	TRBJ1-2	many	TGCGCCAGCAGTGAGGCAACCAACTATGGCTACACCTTC	CASSEATNYGYTF
TRBV6-5	.	TRBJ2-5	.	TGTGCCAGCAGTTACTCTCTCTGGCTGGGGGGCCAAGAGACCCAGTACTTC	CASSYSLWLGGQETQYF
TRBV27	TRBD2	TRBJ2-7	many	TGTGCCAGCAGTAAAGGGACTAGCGGGGTCTACGAGCAGTACTTC	CASSKGTSGVYEQYF
TRBV20-1	.	TRBJ2-4	many	TGCAGTGCGACCCGAGCCAAAAACATTCAGTACTTC	CSATRAKNIQYF
TRBV30	.	TRBJ1-2	many	TGTGCCTGGAGTGAGGGGGGGTACTATGGCTACACCTTC	CAWSEGGYYGYTF
TRBV10-1	TRBD2	TRBJ2-1	many	TGCGCCAGCAGTGAGTCATCACCGGGACTAGCGGGTGAGCAGTTCTTC	CASSESSPGLAGEQFF
TRBV7-9	.	TRBJ2-1	many	TGTGCCAGCAGCGCGGAGAGCCATGAGCAGTTCTTC	CASSAESHEQFF
TRBV7-8	TRBD1	TRBJ1-1	many	TGTGCCAGCAGCTTAGGAAACAGGGGGCAGGGAGCTTTCTTT	CASSLGNRGQGAFF
TRBV24-1	TRBD1	TRBJ2-5	.	TGTGCCACCAGTGATCCACAGGGGGCGGGCGAGACCCAGTACTTC	CATSDPQGAGETQYF
TRBV18	TRBD2	TRBJ2-7	.	TGTGCCAGCTCACCAACGAAGCGGGAGTACGAGCAGTACTTC	CASSPTKREYEQYF
TRBV20-1	TRBD1	TRBJ2-1	few	TGCAGTGCTAGAGATTTTTTGGGACAGGAGAGGGTCAATGAGCAGTTCTTC	CSARDFLGQERVNEQFF
TRBV19	TRBD2	TRBJ2-1	few	TGTGCCAGTAGTATAGGGCGGGGGGTAAGTAATGAGCAGTTCTTC	CASSIGRGVSNEQFF
TRBV6-1	.	TRBJ2-6	many	TGTGCTACCAGGCGCTCTGGGGCCAACGTCCTGACTTTC	CATRRSGANVLTF
TRBV12-5	.	TRBJ2-3	many	TGTGCTAGTGGTTTGCTCACAGATACGCAGTATTTT	CASGLLTDTQYF
TRBV10-3	.	TRBJ2-5	many	TGTGCCATCAGTGAGTTCAGGGGAGAGACCCAGTACTTC	CAISEFRGETQYF
TRBV20-1	.	TRBJ2-3	many	TGCAGTGCTAGAGTGCGGGTCGGCACAGATACGCAGTATTTT	CSARVRVGTDTQYF
TRBV9	.	TRBJ2-1	.	TGTGCCAGCAGCGTAGACGGGGGTCTTAATGAGCAGTTCTTC	CASSVDGGLNEQFF
TRBV10-2	.	TRBJ1-3	.	TGCGCCAGCAGTGAAACAGCCGGCTCTGGAAACACCATATATTTT	CASSETAGSGNTIYF
TRBV19	.	TRBJ1-1	many	TGTGCCAGTAGGAAGGCCTTCATGAACACTGAAGCTTTCTTT	CASRKAFMNTEAFF
TRBV20-1	TRBD1	TRBJ2-3	many	TGCAGTGCTATACTGTCAACGACAGGGGGCATCACAGATACGCAGTATTTT	CSAILSTTGGITDTQYF